This TCR beta chain is drawn from a study of graft-versus-host responses after intestinal transplantation (dated by TCRdb to the early 2020s). Some background on the complete study: The transplants that recipients received were multivisceral, liver-intestinal, or isolated intestinal. Of the roughly 25 intestinal transplant recipients enrolled in the cohort, one of whom was a retransplant, 3 patients without pretransplant specimens were excluded. To identify alloreactive clones, pre-transplant mixed lymphocyte reaction products were sequenced and compared with unstimulated pre-transplant donor and recipient T cells. After intestinal transplantation, graft-versus-host and host-versus-graft alloreactive T cell clones were followed in the graft, circulation and bone marrow using bulk TCR-beta CDR3 sequencing. Instead of going to the commercial service, samples from a few later patients were sequenced in-house on an Illumina MiSeq and processed with MiXCR. Donor T cell macrochimerism was defined as a peak of at least 4% donor T cells among recipient peripheral blood mononuclear cells. Every recipient was given anti-thymocyte globulin induction, followed by roughly 3 years of maintenance tacrolimus and steroids.

Germline trimming amounts to 5 bases on V and 4 bases on J, with 9 as the count of junction bases outside the gene matches. The CDR3 measures 16 amino acids from cysteine to phenylalanine. Only the CDR3 DNA is retained, 48 bases long and in frame from the first base. CDR1 is given as SGHTA and CDR2 as FQGNSA, both from the germline V gene. Preparation of the library involved the immunoSEQ multiplex PCR assay. High-throughput TCR-beta CDR3 sequencing of genomic DNA from most patients was performed by Adaptive Biotechnologies. Turning to the authors' computational methods: Adaptive's ImmunoSEQ software supplied the TCR sequencing data for around 19 patients, while MiXCR and VDJtools were used to process a few other patients. CDR3 nucleotide sequences shared between donor and recipient were removed because the origin of such sequences could not be assigned. To count as alloreactive, a clone needed at least 2-fold expansion over unstimulated cells and a minimum CFSE-low frequency of 0.002% (template counts) or 0.001% (read counts). Clones detected in sequenced pre-transplant spleen, lymph node, or MLR CFSE-low populations of the donor or recipient were defined as mappable. The cumulative frequency of alloreactive clones was calculated as a percentage of all sequences, weighted by copy number. TCRdb limited this immuneACCESS table to in-frame rearrangements with V and J called. A share of clones is missing; checked studies link under half to unresolved V genes, and the rest is unexplained. That table furnishes V, J and clone size, whereas the DNA furnished D and trimming. Within this sample are some 45,000 clones, with approximately 94% of them counted one time only. 1.5% to 2% of the sample goes to the ten largest clones.

Blood samples were collected up to 4 times in the first month after transplant and then at least monthly when available. Only one count was recorded for this clone. Which antigen it targets is not known. Per-base quality was not reported, and no clone a single base away is much larger than it. What the authors observed across the whole study: The relatively low number and heterogeneity of intestinal transplant patients limited the conclusions. Early after transplant, peak levels of circulating GvH clones were associated with declines in HvG clones. GvH clones were found in recipient bone marrow, and some of the GvH clones appeared earlier in ileal mucosa or blood, which is consistent with an intestinal mucosal origin. Patients with donor T cell macrochimerism had high GvH to HvG T cell clonal ratios in their allografts.

The clonotype originates from a human patient who received an intestinal transplant, so some T cells may come from the graft donor. The sample was PBMCs, taken more than 310 days after intestinal transplant. The rearrangement combines TRBV7-2 with TRBJ2-3, with 10 middle bases fitting TRBD2. The DNA sequence reads TGTGCCAGCAGCCTATCAGCGGGGGGGCCTTCAGATACGCAGTATTTT. Its protein is CASSLSAGGPSDTQYF.